One and the same sample provided the 23 T cell receptor beta chains below, sequenced in a study of vaccination effects on CD4 cells after COVID-19 (dated by TCRdb to between 2021 and 2024). Their recognized antigens are unknown. In the ViraFEST assay, PBMC were stimulated with viral peptide pools, and antigen-specific CD4+ T cell clonotypes were then identified by expansion using TCR sequencing. After roughly 11 days of culture, CD4+ T cells were isolated with the EasySep CD4+ T cell isolation kit. To prepare the library, the immunoSEQ multiplex PCR assay was applied. TCRdb obtained this table from immuneACCESS and retained in-frame rearrangements with V and J assigned. These tables miss some clones; where compared with another copy, unresolved V genes account for less than half of the shortfall, and the remainder is unexplained. For this sample the table gives about 7,400 clones, of which 60% to 75% were detected only once. The top ten constitute about 12% of the sample.

Sequenced here: CD4+ T cells from PBMCs cultured with HCoV-229E spike peptides, sampled before COVID-19 vaccination. This specimen's cell subset or site label, interpreted: HCoV-229E spike overlapping peptide pool stimulation. These receptors were obtained from a human donor who received a COVID-19 vaccine.

The V gene is TRBV5-1, the J gene TRBJ2-5, with 7 bases that match TRBD1. Germline V CDR1 and CDR2: SGHRS, YFSETQ. The CDR3 consists of 15 residues. The V segment lost 2 bases and the J segment 2 bases; nucleotides outside the gene matches: 6. This chain's CDR3 is CASSFNPGGQETQYF. The CDR3 region has the DNA TGCGCCAGCAGCTTCAATCCAGGGGGACAAGAGACCCAGTACTTC.

This clone has a single count. The chain is built from TRBV30 and TRBJ1-1; no definite D call. The V end was cut by 1 base, the J end by 1 base, with 7 bases between. This CDR3 comprises 13 residues. CDR1 and CDR2 (germline): GTSNPN, SVGIG (reference sequence). The CDR3: CAWSASRNTEAFF. The CDR3 bases are TGTGCCTGGAGTGCGAGCAGGAACACTGAAGCTTTCTTT.

V and J are TRBV19 and TRBJ2-3, with D possibly called TRBD1 or TRBD2 (5 bases each). Germline CDR1 reads LNHDA; CDR2 reads SQIVND (reference sequence). CDR3 size: 13 residues. V was cut by 1 base and J by 6 bases, with 8 bases left in between. This chain's CDR3 is CASSIGWGDTQYF. CDR3 nucleotides: TGTGCCAGTAGTATAGGGTGGGGGGATACGCAGTATTTT.

Only a few counts were recorded for this clone. The rearrangement joins TRBV27 to TRBJ2-5; D is ambiguous. The CDR3 runs to 14 residues. The V gene lost 2 bases and the J gene lost 6 bases, with 13 bases spanning the gap. The V gene's germline CDR1 is MNHEY and CDR2 SMNVEV (reference sequence). The CDR3 nucleotides read TGTGCCAGCAGTTTAGTGAGGACCTCAAAGACCCAGTACTTC. As protein: CASSLVRTSKTQYF.

The chain couples TRBV7-9 to TRBJ1-4, with D perhaps TRBD1 (5 bases). V was clipped by 5 bases and J by 3 bases, with 13 bases between them. Per germline, CDR1 SEHNR and CDR2 FQNEAQ (reference sequence). The CDR3 spans 15 residues. The CDR3: CASSVTGVPNEKLFF. Here the CDR3 DNA reads TGTGCCAGCAGCGTCACGGGGGTTCCTAATGAAAAACTGTTTTTT.

V gene TRBV5-1 combines with J gene TRBJ2-2, with 7 bases identical to TRBD1. Trimming at V came to 4 bases and at J to 7 bases, leaving 10 bases not matched to a gene. The CDR3 runs 15 residues. Germline CDR1 is SGHRS and CDR2 is YFSETQ. Here the CDR3 reads CASSLQDRPDGELFF. CDR3 DNA: TGCGCCAGCAGCCTCCAGGACAGGCCGGACGGGGAGCTGTTTTTT.

This clone was counted a single time. The chain employs TRBV4-2 and TRBJ1-2; no reliable D call. The CDR3 is made up of 15 amino acids. The ends were cut back, 0 bases at V and 2 bases at J, with 10 bases in the middle. Germline CDR1 is LGHNA and CDR2 is YNFKEQ. The CDR3 loop reads CASSQDPERNYGYTF. The CDR3 coding sequence is TGTGCCAGCAGCCAAGATCCGGAGAGGAACTATGGCTACACCTTC.

This chain joins TRBV4-1 and TRBJ2-6, with unresolved D. CDR1 MGHRA and CDR2 YSYEKL come from the germline V gene. Trimming took 1 base from V and 0 from J, leaving 7 bases between them. CDR3 length: 16 residues. The CDR3 is CASSQGQTSGANVLTF. DNA for the CDR3: TGCGCCAGCAGCCAAGGACAAACCTCTGGGGCCAACGTCCTGACTTTC.

V is TRBV5-4 and J is TRBJ1-4; maybe TRBD1 (5 bases). CDR3 length equals 16 residues. Between the trimmed V and J ends, which lost 0 bases and 5 bases, there was a span of 14 bases. Germline loops: CDR1 SGHNT, CDR2 YYREEE (reference sequence). The chain's CDR3 is CASSLDGPGGNEKLFF. The CDR3 nucleotides are TGTGCCAGCAGCTTGGACGGGCCGGGGGGAAATGAAAAACTGTTTTTT.

The rearrangement uses TRBV6-6 and TRBJ2-3; 14 positions agree with TRBD2. Germline V CDR1 and CDR2: MNHNY, SVGAGI (reference sequence). Trimming removed 5 bases from V and 4 bases from J; junction bases left unmatched: 14. This CDR3 has 19 amino acids. The CDR3: CASSPHAGTSGSFADTQYF. The CDR3 DNA reads as TGTGCCAGCAGTCCCCATGCCGGGACTAGCGGGAGTTTTGCAGATACGCAGTATTTT.

This clone was seen just once. The chain combines TRBV6-2 or TRBV6-3 with TRBJ2-3; TRBD2 matches 9 bases. In germline, CDR1 is MNHEY, CDR2 SVGEGT. This CDR3 has 15 amino acids. V lost 4 bases to trimming and J lost 2 bases; unmatched junction nucleotides: 4. The CDR3 here is CASSSSSGATDTQYF. CDR3 sequence (DNA): TGTGCCAGCAGTTCCTCTAGCGGGGCCACAGATACGCAGTATTTT.

The V and J genes are TRBV18 and TRBJ2-5, with 8 positions matching TRBD2. Per the germline V gene, CDR1 is KGHSH and CDR2 is LQKENI. The CDR3 runs 16 residues. J was trimmed by 5 bases and V by 3 bases; bases with no gene match: 11. CDR3 amino acids: CASSPPGLGGYETQYF. For the CDR3, the DNA is TGTGCCAGCTCACCGCCGGGACTAGGAGGGTACGAGACCCAGTACTTC.

The rearrangement joins TRBV6-5 to TRBJ2-7; D might be TRBD1 (6 bases). The CDR3 is made up of 12 amino acids. Germline CDR1 reads MNHEY; CDR2 reads SVGAGI. V gave up 8 bases and J gave up 4 bases, with 12 bases separating them. CDR3 protein: CASEGDRYEQYF. The CDR3 DNA sequence: TGTGCCAGCGAGGGGGATAGGTACGAGCAGTACTTC.

The chain recombines TRBV2 with TRBJ2-3; TRBD2 matches 7 bases. Trimming cost V 9 bases and J 0 bases; bases outside gene matches: 21. CDR1 is SNHLY, CDR2 FYNNEI, per germline. The CDR3 loop spans 19 amino acids. The chain's CDR3 is CASSVYLAVTTTSTDTQYF. The CDR3 nucleotides read TGTGCCAGTTCCGTATATCTAGCGGTAACGACGACTAGCACAGATACGCAGTATTTT.

The chain employs TRBV5-4 and TRBJ2-1; 10 positions agree with TRBD2. Germline trimming cut 4 bases from V and 5 bases from J; bases unmatched to any gene: 9. Germline V gene data show CDR1 as SGHNT and CDR2 as YYREEE (reference sequence). The CDR3 loop spans 16 amino acids. CDR3: CASSPFSGGGNNEQFF. The CDR3 DNA is TGTGCCAGCAGCCCCTTCAGCGGGGGGGGAAACAATGAGCAGTTCTTC.

This clone was detected only once. This chain links TRBV19 with TRBJ1-5; 7 bases are shared with TRBD1. V lost 6 bases and J lost 0; bases outside the gene matches: 5. Per germline, CDR1 LNHDA and CDR2 SQIVND (reference sequence). The length of the CDR3 is 15 residues. The CDR3 loop is CASRRGRDSNQPQHF. CDR3 DNA: TGTGCCAGTAGAAGGGGGCGGGATAGCAATCAGCCCCAGCATTTT. The full variable domain, with the rest looked up from reference TRBV19 and TRBJ1-5, is DGGITQSPKYLFRKEGQNVTLSCEQNLNHDAMYWYRQDPGQGLRLIYYSQIVNDFQKGDIAEGYSVSREKKESFPLTVTSAQKNPTAFYLCASRRGRDSNQPQHFGDGTRLSIL.

This clone has just one count. The chain couples TRBV15 to TRBJ2-7, with D possibly matching TRBD2 (6 bases). This CDR3 is 14 amino acids long. In germline, CDR1 is LNHNV, CDR2 YYDKDF (reference sequence). Between the trimmed V and J ends, which lost 0 bases and 2 bases, there was a span of 8 bases. The CDR3 region is CATSRERGTYEQYF. The CDR3 DNA sequence: TGTGCCACCAGCAGAGAGCGGGGTACCTACGAGCAGTACTTC.

This CDR3 reads CASSLTPSFNTEAFF. The CDR3 DNA follows: TGTGCCAGCAGCCTGACACCTTCATTCAACACTGAAGCTTTCTTT. V and J are TRBV3-1 (or the pseudogene TRBV3-2) and TRBJ1-1; D is unresolved. The CDR3 is 15 amino acids. Germline CDR1 LGHDT, CDR2 YNNKEL (reference sequence). Between the trimmed V and J ends, which lost 4 bases and 2 bases, there was a span of 14 bases.

This chain joins TRBV20-1 and TRBJ2-1, with 10 bases lining up with TRBD2. This CDR3 has 16 amino acids. J gave up 2 bases and V 3 bases, and 7 bases lay outside the gene matches. Germline V lookup: CDR1 DFQATT, CDR2 SNEGSKA (reference sequence). CDR3 DNA sequence: TGCAGTGCTAGTGTAGGACTAGCGGTCCCCTACAATGAGCAGTTCTTC. Protein: CSASVGLAVPYNEQFF.

This chain joins TRBV6-5 and TRBJ2-5, with D perhaps TRBD2 (6 bases). Trimming shortened V by 3 bases and J by 3 bases, and 17 bases separated the two germline ends. The CDR3 totals 16 residues. Germline CDR1 reads MNHEY; CDR2 reads SVGAGI. The CDR3 sequence: CASSYPPGGVKETQYF. Written as DNA, the CDR3 is TGTGCCAGCAGTTATCCCCCTGGCGGGGTAAAAGAGACCCAGTACTTC.

CDR3 loop: CANGLAGVNEQFF. As DNA, the CDR3 is TGTGCCAACGGACTAGCGGGAGTTAATGAGCAGTTCTTC. V and J are TRBV7-9 and TRBJ2-1, with 13 nucleotides matching TRBD2. The germline V gene encodes CDR1 SEHNR and CDR2 FQNEAQ (reference sequence). The CDR3 contains 13 residues. V dropped 10 bases and J dropped 7; count of bases not matched to a gene: 4.

V gene TRBV19 combines with J gene TRBJ2-7; TRBD1 matches 10 bases. Germline V gene lookup returns CDR1 LNHDA and CDR2 SQIVND (reference sequence). The CDR3 loop spans 15 amino acids. Trimming took 6 bases from V and 2 from J; bases not matched to a gene: 7. CDR3 DNA sequence: TGTGCCAGTAGGAACCAAGGACAGGGGGCCTACGAGCAGTACTTC. Translated, it gives CASRNQGQGAYEQYF.

This clone was recorded once. The chain links TRBV19 to TRBJ1-6; the match to TRBD1 covers 7 bases. The CDR3 length is 15 residues. Unmatched junction bases numbered 10, after V lost 7 bases and J lost 7 bases. The germline CDR1 and CDR2 sequences are LNHDA and SQIVND (reference sequence). Written as DNA, the CDR3 is TGTGCCAGTAACGACCAAACAGGGGCGAATTCACCCCTCCACTTT. This sequence encodes CASNDQTGANSPLHF.